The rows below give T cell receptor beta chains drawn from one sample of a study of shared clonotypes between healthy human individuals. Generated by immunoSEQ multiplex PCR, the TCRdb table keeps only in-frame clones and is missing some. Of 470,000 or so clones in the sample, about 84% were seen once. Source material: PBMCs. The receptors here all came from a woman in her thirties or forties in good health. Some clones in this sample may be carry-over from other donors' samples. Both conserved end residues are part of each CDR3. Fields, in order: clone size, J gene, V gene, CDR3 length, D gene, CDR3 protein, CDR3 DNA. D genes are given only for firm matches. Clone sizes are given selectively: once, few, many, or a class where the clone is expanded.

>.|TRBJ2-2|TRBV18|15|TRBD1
CASSYPTGGTGELFF
TGTGCCAGCTCATATCCGACAGGGGGGACCGGGGAGCTGTTTTTT
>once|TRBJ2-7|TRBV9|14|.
CASSPRAGSYEQYF
TGTGCCAGCAGCCCACGGGCTGGATCCTACGAGCAGTACTTC
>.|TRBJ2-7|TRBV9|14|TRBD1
CASSARDREGEQYF
TGTGCCAGCAGCGCCCGGGACAGGGAAGGCGAGCAGTACTTC
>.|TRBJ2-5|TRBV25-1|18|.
CASSVWTDSSIEQETQYF
TGTGCCAGCAGTGTGTGGACGGACAGTTCGATTGAGCAAGAGACCCAGTACTTC
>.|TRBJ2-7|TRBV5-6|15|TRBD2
CASSHSSGSWYEQYF
TGTGCCAGCAGCCACTCTAGCGGGAGTTGGTACGAGCAGTACTTC
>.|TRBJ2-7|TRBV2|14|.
CASRPLDSAYEQYF
TGTGCCAGCAGACCCCTGGACAGTGCATACGAGCAGTACTTC
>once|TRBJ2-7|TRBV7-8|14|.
CASSLSQLSYEQYF
TGTGCCAGCAGCTTGTCACAGCTCTCCTACGAGCAGTACTTC
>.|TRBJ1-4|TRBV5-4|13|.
CASSRGHNEKLFF
TGTGCCAGCAGCCGGGGACATAATGAAAAACTGTTTTTT
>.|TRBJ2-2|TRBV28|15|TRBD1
CASKTGTEETGKLFF
TGTGCCAGCAAGACCGGGACAGAAGAGACCGGGAAGCTGTTTTTT
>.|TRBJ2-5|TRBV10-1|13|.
CASSVQVDGTQYF
TGCGCCAGCAGTGTCCAGGTCGATGGGACCCAGTACTTC
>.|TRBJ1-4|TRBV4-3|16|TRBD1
CASSQPYRGTNEKLFF
TGCGCCAGCAGCCAACCTTACAGGGGCACTAATGAAAAACTGTTTTTT
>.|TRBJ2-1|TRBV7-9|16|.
CASSLPEGPTYNEQFF
TGTGCCAGCAGCTTACCTGAGGGGCCAACCTACAATGAGCAGTTCTTC
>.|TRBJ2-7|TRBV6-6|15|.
CASSLNSPSSYEQYF
TGTGCCAGCAGTCTGAACTCACCGAGCTCCTACGAGCAGTACTTC
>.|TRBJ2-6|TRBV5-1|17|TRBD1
CATAGTGAASGANVLTF
TGCGCCACTGCCGGGACAGGGGCCGCCTCTGGGGCCAACGTCCTGACTTTC
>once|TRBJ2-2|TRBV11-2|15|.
CASRGPRSVTGELFF
TGTGCCAGCAGGGGACCACGGTCGGTCACCGGGGAGCTGTTTTTT
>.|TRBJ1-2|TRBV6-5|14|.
CASSYGGARWGYTF
TGTGCCAGCAGTTACGGAGGGGCGCGGTGGGGCTACACCTTC
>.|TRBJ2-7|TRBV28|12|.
CASSSQVDRQYF
TGTGCCAGCAGTTCCCAAGTAGATAGACAGTACTTC
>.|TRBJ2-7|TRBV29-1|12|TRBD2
CSASGGTYEQYF
TGCAGCGCGAGCGGGGGTACCTACGAGCAGTACTTC
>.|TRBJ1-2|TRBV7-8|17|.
CASSLGRRPLPNYGYTF
TGTGCCAGCAGCTTGGGTAGACGGCCCCTGCCTAACTATGGCTACACCTTC
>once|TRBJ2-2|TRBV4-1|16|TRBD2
CASSPTSGRSAGELFF
TGCGCCAGCAGCCCTACTAGCGGGAGATCGGCCGGGGAGCTGTTTTTT